The sequence of this TCR beta chain was determined in a study of OX40 agonist ivuxolimab in advanced cancers. Individuals having autoimmune disease history or systemic immunosuppression were not enrolled. The investigators sampled blood at baseline, at cycle 4 day 1, and at cycle 7 day 1. Notes on this clone: Its matching antigen is unknown.

General study points: Averaging showed that CD8+ T cells had more expanded clones than CD4+ did.

Sequencing used immunoSEQ multiplex PCR; TCRdb keeps in-frame clones, though not all of them. Among tens of thousands of clones listed, 70% to 90% were seen once. The receptor's source is an adult with an advanced solid tumor such as melanoma, head and neck, liver or kidney cancer. The input for sequencing was CD4+ or CD8+ T cells sorted from blood, taken in a trial of the OX40 agonist ivuxolimab.

CDR3 sequence: CASSPALGRSGRSNYGYTF. The CDR3 DNA reads as TGTGCCAGCAGCCCAGCTCTCGGCAGGTCGGGGAGGAGTAACTATGGCTACACCTTC. The genes are TRBV13 and TRBJ1-2; D is undetermined. The CDR3 is 19 residues long. Germline values: CDR1 PRHDT, CDR2 FYEKMQ (reference sequence). V was trimmed by 5 bases and J by 1 base, leaving 26 bases between them.